Described below is a single TCR beta chain sequence and its context. These data are taken from a study of lymphopenia after photon versus proton radiotherapy. CDR3 length: 18 amino acids. Only in-frame clones appear in the TCRdb table, and some are missing; sequencing was by immunoSEQ multiplex PCR. There are about 33,000 clones in the sample; about nine tenths occur only once, and about 6.6% lies in the top ten. The source material was peripheral blood, sampled from a patient treated with photon-based radiotherapy. The clonotype originates from a woman aged 45-65 years with pancreatic cancer. This chain joins TRBV21-1 and TRBJ1-4. TRBV21-1 is annotated as a pseudogene. CDR3 sequence reads: CASSKAARGGGTNEKLFF. Here the CDR3 DNA reads TGTGCCAGCAGCAAAGCAGCCAGGGGGGGAGGCACTAATGAAAAACTGTTTTTT.